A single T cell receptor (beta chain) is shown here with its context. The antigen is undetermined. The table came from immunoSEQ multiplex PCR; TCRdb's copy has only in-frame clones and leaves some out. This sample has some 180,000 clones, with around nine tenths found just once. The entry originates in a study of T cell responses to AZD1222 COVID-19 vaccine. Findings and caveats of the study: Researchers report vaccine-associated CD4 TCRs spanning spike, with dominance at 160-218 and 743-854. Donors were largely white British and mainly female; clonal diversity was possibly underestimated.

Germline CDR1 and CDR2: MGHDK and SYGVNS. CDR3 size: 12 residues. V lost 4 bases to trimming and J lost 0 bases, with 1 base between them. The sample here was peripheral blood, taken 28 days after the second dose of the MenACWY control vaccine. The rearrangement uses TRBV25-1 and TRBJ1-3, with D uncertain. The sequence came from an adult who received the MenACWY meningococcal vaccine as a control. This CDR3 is CASSASGNTIYF. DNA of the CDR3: TGTGCCAGCAGTGCCTCTGGAAACACCATATATTTT.